The clone carrying this TCR beta chain came up many times. Antigen: not known. These data come from a study of T cells in Graves' hyperthyroidism and ophthalmopathy. The study's findings and limits: Most expanded thyroid clonotypes above 0.001 also appeared in blood.

Germline CDR1 SNHLY, CDR2 FYNNEI. The V and J ends lost 6 bases and 2 bases respectively, with 10 bases between them. The CDR3 sequence is 13 residues long. TCR beta CDR3 sequences were amplified from RNA transcripts. The HTBI set primed first-round TCR CDR3 RT-PCR. TCRdb processed the multiplex PCR reads anew with MiXCR; each CDR3 protein has one entry. The repertoire consists of about 610,000 distinct CDR3 sequences, with approximately 15% occurring once and the leading ten covering roughly 3.3%. Patients were excluded for uncontrolled infection, other autoimmune disease, pregnancy or lactation. Diagnostic decisions used clinical symptoms, serum thyroxine and TRAb, thyroid ultrasound and orbital computed tomography.

Sequences were obtained from blood. The source is a woman aged 40 to 49 with Graves' ophthalmopathy. V gene TRBV2 combines with J gene TRBJ1-1; D is undetermined. The CDR3: CASRLRGNTEAFF. DNA of the CDR3: TGTGCCAGCAGATTACGGGGAAACACTGAAGCTTTCTTT. Based on the CDR3 plus reference TRBV2 and TRBJ1-1, the full variable domain is EPEVTQTPSHQVTQMGQEVILRCVPISNHLYFYWYRQILGQKVEFLVSFYNNEISEKSEIFDDQFSVERPDGSNFTLKIRSTKLEDSAMYFCASRLRGNTEAFFGQGTRLTVV.